The source of this T cell receptor beta chain is a study of OX40 agonist ivuxolimab in advanced cancers. Study-level points and caveats: Expanded clones were, on average, more numerous among CD8+ T cells than CD4+.

Using immunoSEQ multiplex PCR, the repertoire was profiled, and TCRdb retains in-frame clones only, with some absent. The sample shows 95,000 to 150,000 clones, 93% of them seen only once. The count of this clone is one. Its antigen is as yet unknown. CDR1 is MDHEN, CDR2 SYDVKM, per germline. There are 14 residues in the CDR3. V was pared by 5 bases and J by 2 bases, with 12 bases between. The V call is TRBV28, the J call TRBJ2-5; maybe TRBD1 (6 bases). This clonotype was sampled from an adult with an advanced solid tumor such as melanoma, head and neck, liver or kidney cancer. This specimen consisted of CD4+ or CD8+ T cells sorted from blood, obtained in a trial of the OX40 agonist ivuxolimab. The CDR3 DNA follows: TGTGCCAGCAGTCCCTTGGACAGACAAGAGACCCAGTACTTC. It specifies CASSPLDRQETQYF.